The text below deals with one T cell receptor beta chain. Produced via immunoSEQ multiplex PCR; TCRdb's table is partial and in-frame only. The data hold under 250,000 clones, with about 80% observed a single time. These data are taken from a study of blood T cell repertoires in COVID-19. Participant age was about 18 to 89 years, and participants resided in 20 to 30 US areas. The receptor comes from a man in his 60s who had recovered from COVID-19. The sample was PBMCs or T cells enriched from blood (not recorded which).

CDR3 bases: TGTGCCAGCAGTTTATACACAGGGGGATCTGGAAACACCATATATTTT. It codes for CASSLYTGGSGNTIYF. J is TRBJ1-3 and V is TRBV28; 8 bases fit TRBD1. The CDR3 contains 16 residues. Germline V CDR1 and CDR2: MDHEN, SYDVKM. V shed 1 base, J shed 1 base, and the junction held 3 bases outside the gene matches. The full variable domain, rest sourced from reference TRBV28 and TRBJ1-3, is DVKVTQSSRYLVKRTGEKVFLECVQDMDHENMFWYRQDPGLGLRLIYFSYDVKMKEKGDIPEGYSVSREKKERFSLILESASTNQTSMYLCASSLYTGGSGNTIYFGEGSWLTVV.